The source of this TCR beta chain is a study of cytomegalovirus exposure and HLA in healthy donors. In nominal health when sampled, donors likely had unrecorded immune exposures nonetheless. This PCR relied on a set of 60 Vbeta primers and 13 Jbeta primers. Here immunoSEQ multiplex PCR was the method, and the copy in TCRdb shows in-frame clones only, minus some. Of 150,000 to 200,000 clones detected, approximately 80% appear once; the ten largest clones hold 0.95% to 1.5%. The length of the CDR3 is 17 residues. CDR1 is SGDLS, CDR2 YYNGEE, per germline. With V trimmed by 0 bases and J by 2 bases, 9 bases remained unmatched.

The receptor was isolated from a boy aged 2 to 10 in good health and CMV-seronegative. Sequenced input: PBMCs. The chain recombines TRBV9 with TRBJ2-3, with 7 nucleotides matching TRBD2. The CDR3 nucleotides are TGTGCCAGCAGCGTAGAGGTCGGGACTACCCTCACAGATACGCAGTATTTT. Protein product: CASSVEVGTTLTDTQYF.